This T cell receptor (beta chain) comes out of a study of blood T cell repertoires in COVID-19. Whole-study context: PBMCs, B-cell-depleted T cells, or T cells provided the cDNA or gDNA that made up the material.

Here immunoSEQ multiplex PCR was the method, and the copy in TCRdb shows in-frame clones only, minus some. This sample has over 130,000 clones, with over 60% found just once. The V gene lost 6 bases and the J gene lost 8 bases, with 10 bases spanning the gap. The CDR3 extends over 12 amino acids. Germline CDR1 reads LNHDA; CDR2 reads SQIVND (reference sequence). Sequencing used PBMCs or T cells enriched from blood (not recorded which). This TCR was sampled from a woman aged 50 to 65 who had recovered from COVID-19. The V and J genes are TRBV19 and TRBJ1-4; no firm D call. This CDR3 is CASSRIGEKLFF. The CDR3 region has the DNA TGTGCCAGTAGCCGAATCGGGGAAAAACTGTTTTTT.